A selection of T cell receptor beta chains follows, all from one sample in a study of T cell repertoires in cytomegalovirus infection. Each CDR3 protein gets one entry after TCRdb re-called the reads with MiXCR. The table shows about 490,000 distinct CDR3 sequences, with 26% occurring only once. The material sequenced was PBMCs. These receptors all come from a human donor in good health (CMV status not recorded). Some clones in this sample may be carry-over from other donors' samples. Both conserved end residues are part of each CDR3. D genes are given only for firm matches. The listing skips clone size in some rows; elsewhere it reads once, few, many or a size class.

CASSISLNTEAFF	TGTGCCAGTAGTATAAGCCTCAACACTGAAGCTTTCTTT	few	TRBJ1-1	TRBV19	-	13
CASSEQGAWQPQHF	TGTGCCAGCAGTGAACAGGGGGCTTGGCAGCCCCAGCATTTT	few	TRBJ1-5	TRBV2	TRBD1	14
CSARTRSSYEQYF	TGCAGTGCTCGTACTAGGAGTTCCTACGAGCAGTACTTC	-	TRBJ2-7	TRBV20-1	-	13
CASSLANKLNEQFF	TGTGCCAGCAGCTTAGCAAACAAGCTCAATGAGCAGTTCTTC	-	TRBJ2-1	TRBV7-8	-	14
CASRRIAGGFITGELFF	TGTGCCAGCAGGAGAATTGCAGGGGGTTTTATCACCGGGGAGCTGTTTTTT	few	TRBJ2-2	TRBV6-1	TRBD1	17
CASSLVSGGGQFF	TGTGCCAGCAGCTTAGTCTCTGGAGGTGGGCAGTTCTTC	-	TRBJ2-1	TRBV7-2	-	13
CASSMGQGGGQPQHF	TGTGCCAGTAGTATGGGGCAGGGGGGTGGTCAGCCCCAGCATTTT	-	TRBJ1-5	TRBV19	TRBD1	15
CASSLPGAANYGYTF	TGTGCCAGCAGCCTGCCCGGGGCCGCTAACTATGGCTACACCTTC	-	TRBJ1-2	TRBV5-6	-	15
CASRLTGGLEAFF	TGCGCCAGCAGACTGACAGGGGGCCTTGAAGCTTTCTTT	-	TRBJ1-1	TRBV5-1	TRBD1	13
CASSETSGTSNQPQHF	TGTGCCAGCAGCGAGACGTCGGGGACAAGCAATCAGCCCCAGCATTTT	-	TRBJ1-5	TRBV5-6	-	16